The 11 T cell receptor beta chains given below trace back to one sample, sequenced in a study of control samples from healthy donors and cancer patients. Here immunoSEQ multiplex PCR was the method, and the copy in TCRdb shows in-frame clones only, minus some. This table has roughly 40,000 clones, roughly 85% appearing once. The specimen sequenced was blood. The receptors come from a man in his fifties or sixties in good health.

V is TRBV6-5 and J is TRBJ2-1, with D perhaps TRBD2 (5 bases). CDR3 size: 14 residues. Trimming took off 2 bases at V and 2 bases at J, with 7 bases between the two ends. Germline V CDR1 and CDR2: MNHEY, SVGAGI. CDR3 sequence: CASSYEGPYNEQFF. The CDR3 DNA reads TGTGCCAGCAGTTACGAGGGCCCCTACAATGAGCAGTTCTTC.

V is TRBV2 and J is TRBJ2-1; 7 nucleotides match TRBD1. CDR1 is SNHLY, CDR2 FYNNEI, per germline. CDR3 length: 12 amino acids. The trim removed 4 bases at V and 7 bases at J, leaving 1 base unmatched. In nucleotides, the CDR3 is TGTGCCAGCAGTGTACAGGGGAATGAGCAGTTCTTC. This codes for CASSVQGNEQFF.

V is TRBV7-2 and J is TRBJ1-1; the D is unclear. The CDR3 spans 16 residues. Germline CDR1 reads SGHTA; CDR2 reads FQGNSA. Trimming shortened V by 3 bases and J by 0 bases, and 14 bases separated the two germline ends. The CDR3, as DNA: TGTGCCAGCAGCTTTGGAAGGTGGAATATGAACACTGAAGCTTTCTTT. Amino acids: CASSFGRWNMNTEAFF.

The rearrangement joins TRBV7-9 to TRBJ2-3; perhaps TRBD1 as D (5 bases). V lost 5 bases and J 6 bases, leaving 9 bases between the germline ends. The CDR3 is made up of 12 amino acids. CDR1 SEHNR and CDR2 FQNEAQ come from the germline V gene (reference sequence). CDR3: CASSPRADTQYF. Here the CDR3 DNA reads TGTGCCAGCAGCCCCAGGGCCGATACGCAGTATTTT.

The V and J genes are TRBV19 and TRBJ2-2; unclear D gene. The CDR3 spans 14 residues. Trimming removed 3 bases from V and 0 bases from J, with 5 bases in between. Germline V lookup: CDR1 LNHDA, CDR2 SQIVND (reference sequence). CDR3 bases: TGTGCCAGTAGTATTAAGCCGAACACCGGGGAGCTGTTTTTT. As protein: CASSIKPNTGELFF.

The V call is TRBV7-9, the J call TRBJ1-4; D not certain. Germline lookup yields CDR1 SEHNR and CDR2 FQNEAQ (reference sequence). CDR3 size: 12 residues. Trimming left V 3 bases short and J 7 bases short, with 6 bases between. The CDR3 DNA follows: TGTGCCAGCAGCTTCGCCGGTGAAAAACTGTTTTTT. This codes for CASSFAGEKLFF.

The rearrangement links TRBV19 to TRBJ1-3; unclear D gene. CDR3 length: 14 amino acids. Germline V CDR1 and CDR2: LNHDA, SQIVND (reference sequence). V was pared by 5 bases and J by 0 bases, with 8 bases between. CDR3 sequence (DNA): TGTGCCAGTAGTCCCGGCAGCTCTGGAAACACCATATATTTT. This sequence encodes CASSPGSSGNTIYF.

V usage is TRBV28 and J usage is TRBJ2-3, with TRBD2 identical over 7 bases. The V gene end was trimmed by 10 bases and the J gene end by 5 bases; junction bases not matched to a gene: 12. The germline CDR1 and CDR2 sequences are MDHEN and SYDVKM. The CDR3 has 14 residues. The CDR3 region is CATLGRGYGDTQYF. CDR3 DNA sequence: TGTGCCACCCTTGGGAGGGGTTATGGAGATACGCAGTATTTT.

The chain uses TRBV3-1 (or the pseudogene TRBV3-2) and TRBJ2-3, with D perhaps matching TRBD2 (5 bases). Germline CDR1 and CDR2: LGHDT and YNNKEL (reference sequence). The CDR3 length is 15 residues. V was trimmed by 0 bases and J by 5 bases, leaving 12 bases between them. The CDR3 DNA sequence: TGTGCCAGCAGCCAAGAGGGCTTTGGAGGAGATACGCAGTATTTT. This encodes CASSQEGFGGDTQYF.

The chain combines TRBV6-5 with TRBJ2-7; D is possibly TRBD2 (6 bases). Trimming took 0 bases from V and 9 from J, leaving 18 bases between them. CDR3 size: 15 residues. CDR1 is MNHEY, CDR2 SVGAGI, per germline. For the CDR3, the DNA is TGTGCCAGCAGTTACTCCCACGGGGGAAACGACGGGCAGTACTTC. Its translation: CASSYSHGGNDGQYF.

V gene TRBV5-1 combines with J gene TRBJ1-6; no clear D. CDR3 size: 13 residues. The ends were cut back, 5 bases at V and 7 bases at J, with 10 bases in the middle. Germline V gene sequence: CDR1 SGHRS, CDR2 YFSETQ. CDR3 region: CASSTGGNSPLHF. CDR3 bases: TGCGCCAGCAGTACCGGAGGGAATTCACCCCTCCACTTT. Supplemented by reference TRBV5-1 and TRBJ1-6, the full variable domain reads KAGVTQTPRYLIKTRGQQVTLSCSPISGHRSVSWYQQTPGQGLQFLFEYFSETQRNKGNFPGRFSGRQFSNSRSEMNVSTLELGDSALYLCASSTGGNSPLHFGNGTRLTVT.